The 9 T cell receptor beta chains given below trace back to one sample, sequenced in a study of shared clonotypes between healthy human individuals. TCRdb's table, derived via immunoSEQ multiplex PCR, lists solely in-frame clones and lacks some. The sample consists of about half a million clones, 70% to 85% of them appearing once. The specimen was PBMCs. The receptors come from a woman in her 40s in good health. Some clones in this sample may be carry-over from other donors' samples.

This clone has a single count. The chain is built from TRBV28 and TRBJ2-5; 8 nucleotides line up with TRBD2. V was clipped by 6 bases and J by 2 bases; unmatched bases: 8. Per the germline V gene, CDR1 is MDHEN and CDR2 is SYDVKM. The CDR3 is 15 residues long. The CDR3: CASRRTSRSQETQYF. The CDR3 DNA follows: TGTGCCAGCAGAAGGACTAGCCGATCGCAAGAGACCCAGTACTTC.

The V gene is TRBV7-9, the J gene TRBJ1-1; D unclear. Trimming left V 3 bases short and J 3 bases short, with 17 bases between. From germline, CDR1 is SEHNR and CDR2 FQNEAQ (reference sequence). The CDR3 length is 16 residues. The CDR3 loop reads CASSLTDTLWDTEAFF. The CDR3 DNA reads TGTGCCAGCAGCTTGACCGATACCCTTTGGGACACTGAAGCTTTCTTT. Based on the CDR3 plus reference TRBV7-9 and TRBJ1-1, the full variable domain is DTGVSQNPRHKITKRGQNVTFRCDPISEHNRLYWYRQTLGQGPEFLTYFQNEAQLEKSRLLSDRFSAERPKGSFSTLEIQRTEQGDSAMYLCASSLTDTLWDTEAFFGQGTRLTVV.

The chain carries TRBV5-4 and TRBJ1-2; D is perhaps TRBD1 (5 bases). Trimming took 1 base from V and 8 from J, leaving 12 bases between them. Germline V gene lookup returns CDR1 SGHNT and CDR2 YYREEE (reference sequence). This CDR3 has 13 residues. This chain's CDR3 is CASSLKGTKGYTF. Written as DNA, the CDR3 is TGTGCCAGCAGCTTGAAAGGGACCAAGGGCTACACCTTC.

This chain connects TRBV6-5 to TRBJ1-2, with D hard to call. Germline V gene data show CDR1 as MNHEY and CDR2 as SVGAGI. CDR3 length: 15 residues. V was pared by 5 bases and J by 0 bases, with 13 bases between. The CDR3 is CASSPSPTANYGYTF. Here the CDR3 DNA reads TGTGCCAGCAGTCCTTCCCCCACCGCTAACTATGGCTACACCTTC.

This chain joins TRBV28 and TRBJ2-1; D uncertain. The V gene's germline CDR1 is MDHEN and CDR2 SYDVKM. The CDR3 length is 14 residues. V gave up 8 bases and J gave up 5 bases, with 16 bases separating them. The CDR3 reads CASESPLPNNEQFF. CDR3 coding DNA: TGTGCCAGCGAATCCCCACTACCCAACAATGAGCAGTTCTTC.

The V and J genes are TRBV25-1 and TRBJ2-5, with 12 bases fitting TRBD2. The CDR3 is 16 residues long. After removal of 6 bases from V and 4 bases from J, the junction contained 9 bases not matched to a gene. Germline V CDR1 and CDR2: MGHDK, SYGVNS. Here the CDR3 reads CASRAGASGRGETQYF. The CDR3 DNA reads TGTGCCAGCAGGGCCGGGGCTAGCGGGAGGGGAGAGACCCAGTACTTC.

The chain uses TRBV4-1 and TRBJ2-2; the match to TRBD2 covers 11 bases. This CDR3 comprises 17 residues. After removal of 3 bases from V and 4 bases from J, the junction contained 7 bases not matched to a gene. Germline lookup yields CDR1 MGHRA and CDR2 YSYEKL. CDR3 DNA sequence: TGCGCCAGCAGCCAGGCCGGGACTAGCGGTATCACCGGGGAGCTGTTTTTT. Its protein product is CASSQAGTSGITGELFF.

The genes are TRBV27 and TRBJ2-1; D is unresolved. The V and J ends lost 5 bases and 5 bases respectively, with 16 bases between them. CDR1 is MNHEY, CDR2 SMNVEV, per germline (reference sequence). The CDR3 is made up of 15 amino acids. The CDR3 loop reads CASSPRLQENNEQFF. In nucleotides, the CDR3 is TGTGCCAGCAGTCCTCGACTCCAGGAAAACAATGAGCAGTTCTTC.

Only a few counts were recorded for this clone. The chain joins TRBV5-6 to TRBJ2-6; D call uncertain. The CDR3 spans 16 residues. Deletions cut 4 bases from V and 4 bases from J, with 15 bases between. Germline lookup yields CDR1 SGHDT and CDR2 YYEEEE. Here the CDR3 reads CASSPEPFGGANVLTF. CDR3 coding DNA: TGTGCCAGCAGCCCGGAGCCCTTTGGAGGGGCCAACGTCCTGACTTTC.